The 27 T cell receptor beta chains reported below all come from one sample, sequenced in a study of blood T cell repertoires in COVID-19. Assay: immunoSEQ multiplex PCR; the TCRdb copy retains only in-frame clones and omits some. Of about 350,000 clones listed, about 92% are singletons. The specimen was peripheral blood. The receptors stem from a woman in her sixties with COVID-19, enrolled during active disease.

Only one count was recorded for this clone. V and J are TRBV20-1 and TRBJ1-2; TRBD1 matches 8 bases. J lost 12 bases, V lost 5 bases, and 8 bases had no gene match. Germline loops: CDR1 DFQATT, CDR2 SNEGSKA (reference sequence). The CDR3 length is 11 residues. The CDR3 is CSAAWDRLNTF. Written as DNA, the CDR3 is TGCAGTGCTGCCTGGGACAGGCTCAACACCTTC.

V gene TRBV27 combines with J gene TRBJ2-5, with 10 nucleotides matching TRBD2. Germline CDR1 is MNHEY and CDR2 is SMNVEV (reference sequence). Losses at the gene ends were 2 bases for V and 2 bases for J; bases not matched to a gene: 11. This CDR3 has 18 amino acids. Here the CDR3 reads CASSLGPLSGGGQETQYF. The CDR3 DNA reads TGTGCCAGCAGTTTAGGACCGCTGAGCGGGGGGGGTCAAGAGACCCAGTACTTC.

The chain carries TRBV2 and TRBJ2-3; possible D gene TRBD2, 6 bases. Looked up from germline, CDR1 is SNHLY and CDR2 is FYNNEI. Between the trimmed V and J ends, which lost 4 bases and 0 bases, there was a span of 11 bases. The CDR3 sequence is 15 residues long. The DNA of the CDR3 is TGTGCCAGCAGTGGGCGCGGGATGAGCACAGATACGCAGTATTTT. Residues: CASSGRGMSTDTQYF.

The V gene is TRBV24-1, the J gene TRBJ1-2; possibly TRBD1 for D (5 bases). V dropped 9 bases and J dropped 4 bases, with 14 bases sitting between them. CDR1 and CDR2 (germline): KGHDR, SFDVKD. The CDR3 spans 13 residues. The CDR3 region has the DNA TGTGCCACCTCTGTTGGGGCACCCTATGGCTACACCTTC. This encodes CATSVGAPYGYTF.

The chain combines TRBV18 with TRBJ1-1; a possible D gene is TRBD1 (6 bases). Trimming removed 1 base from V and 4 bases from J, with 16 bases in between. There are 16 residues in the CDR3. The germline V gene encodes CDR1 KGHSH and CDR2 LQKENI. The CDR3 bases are TGTGCCAGCTCACCACTCTCGGGGGGCTTTGGCACTGAAGCTTTCTTT. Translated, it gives CASSPLSGGFGTEAFF.

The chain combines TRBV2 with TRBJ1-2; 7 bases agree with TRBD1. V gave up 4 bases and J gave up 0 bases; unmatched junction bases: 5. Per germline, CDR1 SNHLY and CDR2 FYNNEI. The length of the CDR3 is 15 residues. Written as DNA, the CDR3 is TGTGCCAGCAGTGTAATACAGGGGTCTAACTATGGCTACACCTTC. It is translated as CASSVIQGSNYGYTF.

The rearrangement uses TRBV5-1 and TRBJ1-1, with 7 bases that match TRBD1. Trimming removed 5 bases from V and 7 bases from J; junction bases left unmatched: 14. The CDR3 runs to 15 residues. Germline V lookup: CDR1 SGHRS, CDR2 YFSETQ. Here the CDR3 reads CASRGITGAAIEAFF. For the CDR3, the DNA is TGCGCCAGCAGGGGTATTACAGGGGCCGCAATTGAAGCTTTCTTT.

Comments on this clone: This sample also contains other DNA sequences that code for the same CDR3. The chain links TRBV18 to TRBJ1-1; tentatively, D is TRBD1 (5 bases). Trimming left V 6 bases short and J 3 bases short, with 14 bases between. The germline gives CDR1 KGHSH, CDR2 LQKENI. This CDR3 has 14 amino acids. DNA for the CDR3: TGTGCCAGCTCGCCCAGGGCGGGGGACACTGAAGCTTTCTTT. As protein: CASSPRAGDTEAFF.

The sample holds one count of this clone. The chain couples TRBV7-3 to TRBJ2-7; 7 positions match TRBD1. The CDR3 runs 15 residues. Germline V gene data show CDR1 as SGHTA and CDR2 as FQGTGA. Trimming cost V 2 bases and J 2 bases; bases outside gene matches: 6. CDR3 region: CASSLGPGGTYEQYF. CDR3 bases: TGTGCCAGCAGCTTAGGGCCAGGGGGAACCTACGAGCAGTACTTC.

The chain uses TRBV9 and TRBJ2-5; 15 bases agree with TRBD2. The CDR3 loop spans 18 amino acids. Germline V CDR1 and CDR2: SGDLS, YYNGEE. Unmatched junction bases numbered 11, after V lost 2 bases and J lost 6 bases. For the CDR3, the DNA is TGTGCCAGCAGCGTGGATTACTCCGGGACTAGCGGGGGGAAGACCCAGTACTTC. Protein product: CASSVDYSGTSGGKTQYF.

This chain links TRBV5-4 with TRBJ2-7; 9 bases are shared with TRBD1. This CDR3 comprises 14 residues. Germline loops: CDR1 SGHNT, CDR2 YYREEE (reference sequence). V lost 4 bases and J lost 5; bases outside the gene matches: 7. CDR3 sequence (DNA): TGTGCCAGCAGCCCCGGGACAGGGAGGAACGAGCAGTACTTC. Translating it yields CASSPGTGRNEQYF.

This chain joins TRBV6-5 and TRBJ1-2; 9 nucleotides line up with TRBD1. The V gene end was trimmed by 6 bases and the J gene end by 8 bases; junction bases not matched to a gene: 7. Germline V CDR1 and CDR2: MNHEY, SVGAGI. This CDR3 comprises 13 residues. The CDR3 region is CASRGTGFYGYTF. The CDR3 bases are TGTGCCAGCAGAGGGACAGGGTTTTACGGCTACACCTTC.

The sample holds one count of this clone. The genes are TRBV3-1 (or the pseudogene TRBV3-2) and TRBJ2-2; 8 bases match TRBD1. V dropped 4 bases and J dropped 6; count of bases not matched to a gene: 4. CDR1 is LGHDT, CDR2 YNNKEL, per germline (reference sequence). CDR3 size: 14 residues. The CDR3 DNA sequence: TGTGCCAGCAGCCCCGGACAGGGTCCCGGGGAGCTGTTTTTT. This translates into CASSPGQGPGELFF.

CDR3 sequence: CASSGREGADTQYF. CDR3 DNA: TGCGCCAGCAGCGGTCGAGAGGGGGCAGATACGCAGTATTTT. V gene TRBV5-1 combines with J gene TRBJ2-3, with D maybe TRBD1 (6 bases). The CDR3 sequence is 14 residues long. V lost 4 bases, J lost 4 bases, and 13 bases lay in between. The germline CDR1 and CDR2 sequences are SGHRS and YFSETQ.

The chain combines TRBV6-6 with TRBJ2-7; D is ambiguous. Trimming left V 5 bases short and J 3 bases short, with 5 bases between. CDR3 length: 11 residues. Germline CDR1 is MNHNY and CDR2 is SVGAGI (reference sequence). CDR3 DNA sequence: TGTGCCAGCAGTAAACTCTACGAGCAGTACTTC. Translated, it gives CASSKLYEQYF.

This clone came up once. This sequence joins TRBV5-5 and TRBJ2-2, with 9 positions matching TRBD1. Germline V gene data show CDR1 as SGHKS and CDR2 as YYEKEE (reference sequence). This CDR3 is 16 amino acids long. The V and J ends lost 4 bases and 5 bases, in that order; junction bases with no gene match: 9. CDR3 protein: CASSTVQGASTGELFF. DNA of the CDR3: TGTGCCAGCAGCACCGTACAGGGGGCCAGTACCGGGGAGCTGTTTTTT.

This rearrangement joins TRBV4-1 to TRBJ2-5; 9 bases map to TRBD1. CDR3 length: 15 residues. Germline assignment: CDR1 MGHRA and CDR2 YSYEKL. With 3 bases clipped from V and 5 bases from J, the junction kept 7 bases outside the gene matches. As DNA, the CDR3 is TGCGCCAGCAGCCAGTGGACAGGGGAAGGGGAGACCCAGTACTTC. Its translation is CASSQWTGEGETQYF.

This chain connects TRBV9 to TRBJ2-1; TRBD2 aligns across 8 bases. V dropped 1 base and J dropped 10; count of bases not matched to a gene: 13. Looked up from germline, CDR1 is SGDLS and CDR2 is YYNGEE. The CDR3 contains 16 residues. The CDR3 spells CASSVTSVSGEGEQFF. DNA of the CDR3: TGTGCCAGCAGCGTAACAAGTGTTAGCGGGGAGGGAGAGCAGTTCTTC.

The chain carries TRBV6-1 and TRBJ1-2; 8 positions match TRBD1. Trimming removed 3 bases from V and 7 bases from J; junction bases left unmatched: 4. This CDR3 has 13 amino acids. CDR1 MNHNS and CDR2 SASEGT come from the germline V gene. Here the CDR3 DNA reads TGTGCCAGCAGTGAGACAGGGGAACGTGGCTACACCTTC. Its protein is CASSETGERGYTF.

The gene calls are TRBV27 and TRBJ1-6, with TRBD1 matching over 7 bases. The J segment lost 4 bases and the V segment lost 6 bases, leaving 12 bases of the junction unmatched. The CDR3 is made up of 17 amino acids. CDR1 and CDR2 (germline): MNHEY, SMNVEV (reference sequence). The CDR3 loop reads CASRVTIGGRYNSPLHF. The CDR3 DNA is TGTGCCAGCAGAGTCACGATAGGGGGCAGATATAATTCACCCCTCCACTTT.

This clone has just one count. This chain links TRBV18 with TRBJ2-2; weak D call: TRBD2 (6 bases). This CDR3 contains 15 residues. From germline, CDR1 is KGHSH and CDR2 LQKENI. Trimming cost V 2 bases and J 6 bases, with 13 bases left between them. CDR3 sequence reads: CASSPGGRSAGELFF. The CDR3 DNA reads TGTGCCAGCTCACCAGGGGGGAGGAGCGCCGGGGAGCTGTTTTTT.

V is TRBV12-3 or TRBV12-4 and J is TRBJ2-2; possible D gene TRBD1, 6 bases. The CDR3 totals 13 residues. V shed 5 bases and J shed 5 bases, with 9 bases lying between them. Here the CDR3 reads CASSTTGTGELFF. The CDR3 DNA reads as TGTGCCAGCAGTACTACAGGGACCGGGGAGCTGTTTTTT.

CDR3 amino acids: CASSFKGRGDVYGYTF. The CDR3 DNA reads TGTGCCAGCAGTTTCAAGGGCAGGGGGGACGTCTATGGCTACACCTTC. The chain couples TRBV6-5 to TRBJ1-2; 7 bases are a match to TRBD1. With 4 bases clipped from V and 4 bases from J, the junction kept 12 bases outside the gene matches. CDR3 length: 16 amino acids. CDR1 is MNHEY and CDR2 is SVGAGI in the germline V gene.

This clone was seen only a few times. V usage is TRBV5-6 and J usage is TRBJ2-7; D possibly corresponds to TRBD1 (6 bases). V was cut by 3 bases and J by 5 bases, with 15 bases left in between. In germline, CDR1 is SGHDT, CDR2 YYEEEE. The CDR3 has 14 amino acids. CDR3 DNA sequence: TGTGCCAGCAGCTCCACAGGGCCCCTCCACGAGCAGTACTTC. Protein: CASSSTGPLHEQYF.

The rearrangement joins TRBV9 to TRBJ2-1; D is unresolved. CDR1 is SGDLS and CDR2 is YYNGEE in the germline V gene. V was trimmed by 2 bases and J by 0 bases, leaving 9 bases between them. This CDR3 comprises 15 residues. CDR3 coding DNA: TGTGCCAGCAGCGTCCTTGTGAGCTCCTACAATGAGCAGTTCTTC. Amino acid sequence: CASSVLVSSYNEQFF. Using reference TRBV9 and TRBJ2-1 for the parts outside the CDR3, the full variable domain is DSGVTQTPKHLITATGQRVTLRCSPRSGDLSVYWYQQSLDQGLQFLIQYYNGEERAKGNILERFSAQQFPDLHSELNLSSLELGDSALYFCASSVLVSSYNEQFFGPGTRLTVL.

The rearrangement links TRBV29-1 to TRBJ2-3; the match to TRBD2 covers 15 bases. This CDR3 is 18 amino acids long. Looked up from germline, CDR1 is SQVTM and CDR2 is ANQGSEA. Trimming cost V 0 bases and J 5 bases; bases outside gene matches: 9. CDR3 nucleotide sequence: TGCAGCGTTGAAGAACGAGGACTAGCGGGGGGGCGTAGAGATACGCAGTATTTT. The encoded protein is CSVEERGLAGGRRDTQYF.

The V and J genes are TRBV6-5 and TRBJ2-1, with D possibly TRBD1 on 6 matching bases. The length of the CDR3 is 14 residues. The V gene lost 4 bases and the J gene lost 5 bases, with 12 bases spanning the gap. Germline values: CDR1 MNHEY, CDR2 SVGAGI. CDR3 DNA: TGTGCCAGCAGTTCTTGGGGGACAAACAATGAGCAGTTCTTC. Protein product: CASSSWGTNNEQFF.